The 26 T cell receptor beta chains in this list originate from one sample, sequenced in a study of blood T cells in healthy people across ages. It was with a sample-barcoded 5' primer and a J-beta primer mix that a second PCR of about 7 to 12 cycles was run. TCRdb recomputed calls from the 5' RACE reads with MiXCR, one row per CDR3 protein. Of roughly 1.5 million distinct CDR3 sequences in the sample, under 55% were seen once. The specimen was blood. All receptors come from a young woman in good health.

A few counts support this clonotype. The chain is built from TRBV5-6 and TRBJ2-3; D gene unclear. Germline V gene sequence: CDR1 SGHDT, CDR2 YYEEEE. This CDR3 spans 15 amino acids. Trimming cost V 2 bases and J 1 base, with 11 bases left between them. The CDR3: CASSFVGRGTDTQYF. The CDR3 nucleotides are TGTGCCAGCAGCTTTGTTGGGCGCGGCACAGATACGCAGTATTTT.

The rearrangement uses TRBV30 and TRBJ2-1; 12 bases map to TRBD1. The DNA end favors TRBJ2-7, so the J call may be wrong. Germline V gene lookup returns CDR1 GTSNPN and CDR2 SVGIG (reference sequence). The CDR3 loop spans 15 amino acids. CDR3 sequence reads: CAGTGGQGAGYEQYF. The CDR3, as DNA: TGTGCCGGAACCGGGGGACAGGGGGCGGGATATGAGCAGTACTTC.

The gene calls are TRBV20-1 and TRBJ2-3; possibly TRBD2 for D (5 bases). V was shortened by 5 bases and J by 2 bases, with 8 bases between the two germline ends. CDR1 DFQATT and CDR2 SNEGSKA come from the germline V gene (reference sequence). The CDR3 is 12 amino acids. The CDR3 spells CSARGNTDTQYF. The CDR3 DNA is TGCAGTGCTCGAGGGAACACAGATACGCAGTATTTT.

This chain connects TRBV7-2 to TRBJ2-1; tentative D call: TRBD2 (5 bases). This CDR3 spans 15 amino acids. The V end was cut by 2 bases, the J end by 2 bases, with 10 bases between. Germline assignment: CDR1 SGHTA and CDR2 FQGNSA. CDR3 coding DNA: TGTGCCAGCAGCTTATTTGAGGGCCCCTACAATGAGCAGTTCTTC. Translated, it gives CASSLFEGPYNEQFF. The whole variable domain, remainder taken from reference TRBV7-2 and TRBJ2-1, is GAGVSQSPSNKVTEKGKDVELRCDPISGHTALYWYRQSLGQGLEFLIYFQGNSAPDKSGLPSDRFSAERTGGSVSTLTIQRTQQEDSAVYLCASSLFEGPYNEQFFGPGTRLTVL.

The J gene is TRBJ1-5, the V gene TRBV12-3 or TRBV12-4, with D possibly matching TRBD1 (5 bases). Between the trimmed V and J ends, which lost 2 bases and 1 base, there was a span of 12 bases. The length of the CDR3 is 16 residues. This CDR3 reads CASSLRSRVSNQPQHF. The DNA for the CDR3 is TGTGCCAGCAGTTTAAGATCCAGGGTGAGCAATCAGCCCCAGCATTTT.

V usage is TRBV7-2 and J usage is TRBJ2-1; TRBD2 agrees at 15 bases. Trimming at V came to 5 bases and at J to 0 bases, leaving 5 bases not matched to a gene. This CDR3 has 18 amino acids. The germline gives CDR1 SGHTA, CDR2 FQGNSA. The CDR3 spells CASSRTSGRVSSYNEQFF. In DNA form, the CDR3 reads TGTGCCAGCAGCCGGACTAGCGGGAGGGTCAGCTCCTACAATGAGCAGTTCTTC. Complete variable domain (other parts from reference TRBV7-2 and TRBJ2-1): GAGVSQSPSNKVTEKGKDVELRCDPISGHTALYWYRQSLGQGLEFLIYFQGNSAPDKSGLPSDRFSAERTGGSVSTLTIQRTQQEDSAVYLCASSRTSGRVSSYNEQFFGPGTRLTVL.

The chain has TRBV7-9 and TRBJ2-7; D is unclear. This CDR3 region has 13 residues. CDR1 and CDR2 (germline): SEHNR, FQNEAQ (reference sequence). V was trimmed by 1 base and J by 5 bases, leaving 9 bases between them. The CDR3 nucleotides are TGTGCCAGCAGCTTAGTGTCCAGCCACGAGCAGTACTTC. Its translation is CASSLVSSHEQYF.

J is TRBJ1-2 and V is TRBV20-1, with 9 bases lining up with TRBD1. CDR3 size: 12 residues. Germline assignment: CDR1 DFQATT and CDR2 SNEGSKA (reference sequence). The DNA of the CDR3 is TGCATCCGGGACAGGGCGTTTGATGGCTACACCTTC. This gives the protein CIRDRAFDGYTF.

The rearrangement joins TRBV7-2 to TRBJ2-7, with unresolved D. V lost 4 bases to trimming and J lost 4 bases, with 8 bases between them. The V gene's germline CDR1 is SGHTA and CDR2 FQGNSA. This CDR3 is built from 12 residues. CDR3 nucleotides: TGTGCCAGCAGCTCAAGTCGATACGAGCAGTACTTC. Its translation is CASSSSRYEQYF. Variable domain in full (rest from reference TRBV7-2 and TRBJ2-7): GAGVSQSPSNKVTEKGKDVELRCDPISGHTALYWYRQSLGQGLEFLIYFQGNSAPDKSGLPSDRFSAERTGGSVSTLTIQRTQQEDSAVYLCASSSSRYEQYFGPGTRLTVT.

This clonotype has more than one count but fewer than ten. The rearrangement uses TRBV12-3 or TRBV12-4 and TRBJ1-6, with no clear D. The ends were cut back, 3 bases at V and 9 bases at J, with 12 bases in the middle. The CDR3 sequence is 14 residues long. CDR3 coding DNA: TGTGCCAGCAGTTTGTCCGACATTACTTCACCCCTCCACTTT. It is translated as CASSLSDITSPLHF.

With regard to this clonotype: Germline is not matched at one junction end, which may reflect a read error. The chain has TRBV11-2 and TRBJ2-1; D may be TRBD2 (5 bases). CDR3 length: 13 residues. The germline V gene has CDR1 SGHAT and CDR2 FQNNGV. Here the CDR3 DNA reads TGTACCAGCAGCCCCGGACTGTTCAATGAGCAGTTCTTC. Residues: CTSSPGLFNEQFF.

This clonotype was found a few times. The CDR3 region has the DNA TGCAGTGCTAACGGACAGGGTGGAACGAACACTGAAGCTTTCTTT. This codes for CSANGQGGTNTEAFF. V gene TRBV20-1 combines with J gene TRBJ1-1, with 8 bases lining up with TRBD1. The CDR3 consists of 15 residues. Per the germline V gene, CDR1 is DFQATT and CDR2 is SNEGSKA (reference sequence). V lost 4 bases, J lost 1 base, and 8 bases stayed unmatched.

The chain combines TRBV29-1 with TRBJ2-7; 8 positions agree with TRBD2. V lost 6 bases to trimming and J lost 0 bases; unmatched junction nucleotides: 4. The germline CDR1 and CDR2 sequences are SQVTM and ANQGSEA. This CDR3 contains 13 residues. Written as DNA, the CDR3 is TGCAGCGTAGCTAGCGGGCCCTCCTACGAGCAGTACTTC. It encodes CSVASGPSYEQYF.

The CDR3 here is CASKVAGTDTQYF. CDR3 sequence (DNA): TGCGCCAGCAAAGTAGCGGGCACAGATACGCAGTATTTT. This chain joins TRBV4-3 and TRBJ2-3; possibly TRBD2 for D (6 bases). Germline V gene lookup returns CDR1 LGHNA and CDR2 YSLEER. CDR3 size: 13 residues. V dropped 7 bases and J dropped 1 base, with 9 bases sitting between them.

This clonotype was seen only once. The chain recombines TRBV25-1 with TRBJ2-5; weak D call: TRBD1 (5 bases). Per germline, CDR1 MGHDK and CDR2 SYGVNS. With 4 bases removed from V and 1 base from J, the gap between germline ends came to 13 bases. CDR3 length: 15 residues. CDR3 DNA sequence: TGTGCCAGCAGTGTCTATGCAGGGTTCCAAGAGACCCAGTACTTC. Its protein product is CASSVYAGFQETQYF.

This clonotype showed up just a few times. Written as DNA, the CDR3 is TGCGCCAGCAGCCAAGGTTCGGACCTCCCCACCTACAATGAGCAGTTCTTC. It codes for CASSQGSDLPTYNEQFF. The chain recombines TRBV4-1 with TRBJ2-1; no clear D gene. Germline CDR1 is MGHRA and CDR2 is YSYEKL. This CDR3 has 17 amino acids. Trimming pared 1 base from V and 2 bases from J, leaving 15 bases between.

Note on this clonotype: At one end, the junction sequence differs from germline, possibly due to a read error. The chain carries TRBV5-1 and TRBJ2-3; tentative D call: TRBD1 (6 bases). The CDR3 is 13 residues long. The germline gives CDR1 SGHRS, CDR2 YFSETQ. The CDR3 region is CAISGRGADTQYF. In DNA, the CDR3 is TGCGCCATCAGCGGCAGGGGCGCAGATACGCAGTATTTT.

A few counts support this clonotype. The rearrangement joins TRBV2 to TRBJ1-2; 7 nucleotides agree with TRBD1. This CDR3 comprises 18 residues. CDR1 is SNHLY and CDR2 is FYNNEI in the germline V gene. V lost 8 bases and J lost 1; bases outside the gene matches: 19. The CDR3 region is CASAEMASYTGDNYGYTF. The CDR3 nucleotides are TGTGCCAGCGCGGAGATGGCCTCTTATACAGGGGATAACTATGGCTACACCTTC.

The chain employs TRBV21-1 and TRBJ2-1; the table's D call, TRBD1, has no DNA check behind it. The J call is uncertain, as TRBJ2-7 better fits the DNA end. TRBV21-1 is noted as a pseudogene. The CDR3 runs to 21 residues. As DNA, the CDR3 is TGTGCCAGCAGCCAATGTAAAGGGACAAGGCCTTTCCTAGTATCCCACAATGAGCAGTACTTC. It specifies CASSQCKGTRPFLVSHNEQYF.

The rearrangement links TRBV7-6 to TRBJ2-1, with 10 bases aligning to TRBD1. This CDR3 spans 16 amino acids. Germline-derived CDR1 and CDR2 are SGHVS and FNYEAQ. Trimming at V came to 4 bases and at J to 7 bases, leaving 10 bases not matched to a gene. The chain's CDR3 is CASSSSTGTGDNEQFF. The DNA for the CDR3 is TGTGCCAGCAGCTCTTCAACCGGGACAGGGGATAATGAGCAGTTCTTC.

CDR3 in amino acids: CASSHLSPRGGPGNIQYF. CDR3 in DNA: TGCGCCAGCAGCCACCTCTCTCCGCGGGGGGGCCCGGGAAACATTCAGTACTTC. The chain combines TRBV4-1 with TRBJ2-4; 9 nucleotides agree with TRBD2. V was clipped by 3 bases and J by 6 bases; unmatched bases: 15. CDR1 is MGHRA and CDR2 is YSYEKL in the germline V gene. The CDR3 spans 18 residues.

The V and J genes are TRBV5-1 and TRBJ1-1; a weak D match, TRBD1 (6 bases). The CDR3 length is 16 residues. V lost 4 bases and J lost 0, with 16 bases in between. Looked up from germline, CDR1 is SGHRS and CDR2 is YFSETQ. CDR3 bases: TGCGCCAGCAGCCTACGCGGGGGACACTTGAACACTGAAGCTTTCTTT. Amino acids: CASSLRGGHLNTEAFF. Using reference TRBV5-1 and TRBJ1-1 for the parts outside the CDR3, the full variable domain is KAGVTQTPRYLIKTRGQQVTLSCSPISGHRSVSWYQQTPGQGLQFLFEYFSETQRNKGNFPGRFSGRQFSNSRSEMNVSTLELGDSALYLCASSLRGGHLNTEAFFGQGTRLTVV.

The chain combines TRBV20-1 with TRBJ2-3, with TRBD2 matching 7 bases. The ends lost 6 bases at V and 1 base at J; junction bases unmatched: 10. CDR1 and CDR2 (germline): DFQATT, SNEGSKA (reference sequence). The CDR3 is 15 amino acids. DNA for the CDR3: TGCAGTGCCGCTTGGACTAGAGGACGCACAGATACGCAGTATTTT. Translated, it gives CSAAWTRGRTDTQYF.

The CDR3 is CSASRSGNNEQFF. For the CDR3, the DNA is TGCAGTGCTAGTAGATCAGGCAACAATGAGCAGTTCTTC. The chain joins TRBV20-1 to TRBJ2-1; D call uncertain. Looked up from germline, CDR1 is DFQATT and CDR2 is SNEGSKA (reference sequence). The CDR3 runs 13 residues. The V gene lost 3 bases and the J gene lost 5 bases, with 11 bases spanning the gap.

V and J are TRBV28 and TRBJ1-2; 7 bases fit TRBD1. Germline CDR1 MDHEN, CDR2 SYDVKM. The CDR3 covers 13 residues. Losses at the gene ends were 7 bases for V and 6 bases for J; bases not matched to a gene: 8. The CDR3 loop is CASTIYRGDGYTF. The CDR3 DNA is TGTGCCAGCACTATTTACAGGGGCGATGGCTACACCTTC.

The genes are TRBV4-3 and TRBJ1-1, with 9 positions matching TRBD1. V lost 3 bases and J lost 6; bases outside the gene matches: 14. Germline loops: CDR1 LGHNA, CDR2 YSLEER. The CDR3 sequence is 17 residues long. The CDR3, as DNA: TGCGCCAGCAGCCAGCGGGGACAGGGCAACTTGGGGTCTGAAGCTTTCTTT. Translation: CASSQRGQGNLGSEAFF.